A selection of T cell receptor beta chains follows, all from one sample in a study of human T cells and chemical hapten exposure. TCRdb used MiXCR to reprocess the RACE reads, holding one entry per CDR3 protein. This table holds over 100,000 distinct CDR3 sequences, 11% found once. The sample was whole blood, taken in connection with sensitization to the hapten diphenylcyclopropenone (DPC). These TCRs come from a woman aged 45-65 years with alopecia areata. Some clones in this sample may be carry-over from other donors' samples. The CDR3 runs from the conserved cysteine through the conserved F or W. Fields, in order: D gene, clone size, V gene, J gene, CDR3 protein, CDR3 DNA. The D gene is left open where the match is weak. Clone size appears in some rows only: once, few, many, or a class for an expanded clone.

-	-	TRBV5-4	TRBJ1-1	CASSAGNTEAFF	TGTGCCAGCAGTGCCGGGAACACTGAAGCTTTCTTT
-	-	TRBV27	TRBJ2-3	CASSVRALTDTQYF	TGTGCCAGCAGTGTCCGGGCCCTCACAGATACGCAGTATTTT
-	-	TRBV7-2	TRBJ1-2	CASSPEFRETYGYTF	TGTGCCAGCAGCCCCGAGTTCAGGGAGACCTATGGCTACACCTTC
TRBD1	-	TRBV6-2/TRBV6-3	TRBJ1-1	CASRSRDRGKLGTEAFF	TGTGCCAGCAGATCCCGGGACAGGGGGAAGTTGGGCACTGAAGCTTTCTTT
TRBD2	few	TRBV7-2	TRBJ2-1	CASSLPASGGVSYNEQFF	TGTGCCAGCAGCCTGCCCGCAAGCGGGGGGGTGTCCTACAATGAGCAGTTCTTC
-	-	TRBV15	TRBJ1-5	CATSREPGRLTSSNQPQHF	TGTGCCACCAGCAGAGAACCGGGCAGGTTAACTTCTAGCAATCAGCCCCAGCATTTT
-	-	TRBV7-2	TRBJ1-2	CASSLGGRSYGYTF	TGTGCCAGCAGCTTAGGGGGACGGAGCTATGGCTACACCTTC
-	few	TRBV20-1	TRBJ2-7	CSARTGDYEQYF	TGCAGTGCGCGCACGGGAGACTACGAGCAGTACTTC
TRBD2	many	TRBV11-2	TRBJ2-7	CASSSEAGVVYF	TGTGCCAGCAGCTCCGAGGCGGGAGTCGTTTACTTC
-	few	TRBV7-9	TRBJ1-1	CASSSEVGTEAFF	TGTGCCAGCAGCTCCGAAGTTGGCACTGAAGCTTTCTTT
-	many	TRBV7-2	TRBJ2-1	CASSLISKVFF	TGTGCCAGCAGCTTAATTAGCAAGGTGTTCTTC
-	-	TRBV10-3	TRBJ1-6	CAIRPGSIFSPLHF	TGTGCCATCAGACCGGGAAGTATTTTTTCACCCCTCCACTTT
TRBD1	-	TRBV7-2	TRBJ2-3	CASSLQGERTQYF	TGTGCCAGCAGCTTACAGGGGGAGAGGACGCAGTATTTT
-	few	TRBV10-3	TRBJ2-3	CAISDPSAGDTQYF	TGTGCCATCAGTGATCCTAGCGCTGGAGATACGCAGTATTTT
TRBD1	few	TRBV7-8	TRBJ2-1	CASSTDRASGQFF	TGTGCCAGCAGCACGGACAGGGCCTCTGGGCAGTTCTTC
TRBD1	few	TRBV27	TRBJ1-1	CASSFSGGTEAFF	TGTGCCAGCAGTTTTTCAGGGGGCACTGAAGCTTTCTTT
TRBD2	many	TRBV6-5	TRBJ2-1	CASSERGAGGSDNEQFF	TGTGCCAGCAGTGAGAGGGGAGCGGGAGGATCCGACAATGAGCAGTTCTTC
TRBD1	many	TRBV7-8	TRBJ2-3	CASSKVHRGQVSPGAPGDTQYF	TGTGCCAGCAGCAAAGTCCACCGGGGACAGGTCTCCCCTGGGGCCCCAGGAGATACGCAGTATTTT
-	many	TRBV6-5	TRBJ1-1	CASSYDSTRTEAFF	TGTGCCAGCAGTTACGACAGCACAAGGACTGAAGCTTTCTTT
TRBD1	-	TRBV20-1	TRBJ1-5	CSASSTNRGLEPQHF	TGCAGTGCTAGTTCGACTAACAGGGGTCTAGAGCCCCAGCATTTT
-	-	TRBV6-5	TRBJ1-1	CASRKKGRNTEAFF	TGTGCCAGCAGAAAAAAAGGACGTAACACTGAAGCTTTCTTT
TRBD1	many	TRBV7-8	TRBJ2-7	CASSFRRDRPHEQYF	TGTGCCAGCAGCTTCCGCCGGGACAGGCCACACGAGCAGTACTTC
-	-	TRBV9	TRBJ2-3	CASSVAATAGTDTQYF	TGTGCCAGCAGCGTAGCAGCCACCGCGGGCACAGATACGCAGTATTTT
TRBD2	many	TRBV5-1	TRBJ2-3	CASSLAGGRLDTQYF	TGCGCCAGCAGCTTGGCCGGCGGGAGGTTGGATACGCAGTATTTT
TRBD1	many	TRBV29-1	TRBJ1-5	CSVSGGISNQPQHF	TGCAGCGTTTCAGGGGGCATTAGCAATCAGCCCCAGCATTTT
TRBD2	few	TRBV12-5	TRBJ2-1	CASGVGGSSYNEQFF	TGTGCTAGTGGGGTGGGGGGGAGCTCCTACAATGAGCAGTTCTTC
TRBD1	-	TRBV27	TRBJ2-1	CVSSLIRDRGRKGINEQFF	TGTGTCAGCAGTTTAATAAGGGACAGGGGGCGAAAGGGTATCAATGAGCAGTTCTTC
-	-	TRBV2	TRBJ1-2	CASSDPTPLGYGYTF	TGTGCCAGCAGTGATCCCACACCCTTGGGGTATGGCTACACCTTC
-	few	TRBV6-2/TRBV6-3	TRBJ1-1	CASNSDQGKGTEAFF	TGTGCCAGCAATTCTGACCAGGGGAAGGGAACTGAAGCTTTCTTT
TRBD1	few	TRBV6-2/TRBV6-3	TRBJ2-4	CASSYEDRVEYF	TGTGCCAGCAGTTACGAGGACAGGGTGGAGTACTTC
TRBD2	-	TRBV11-2	TRBJ2-3	CASSFRLAGTDTQYF	TGTGCCAGCAGCTTTAGACTAGCGGGCACAGATACGCAGTATTTT
TRBD2	few	TRBV14	TRBJ2-7	CASSSSGRRHEQYF	TGTGCCAGCAGCTCGAGCGGGAGAAGGCACGAGCAGTACTTC
TRBD2	many	TRBV29-1	TRBJ2-3	CSVTLAGWADTQYF	TGCAGCGTTACACTAGCGGGATGGGCAGATACGCAGTATTTT
-	few	TRBV5-5	TRBJ1-2	CASRDRTEPNYGYTF	TGTGCCAGCAGGGATCGGACAGAACCTAACTATGGCTACACCTTC
TRBD2	few	TRBV28	TRBJ2-7	CASSPPPTRLAGGEQYF	TGTGCCAGCAGTCCCCCCCCCACTAGACTAGCGGGAGGGGAGCAGTACTTC
-	few	TRBV5-6	TRBJ1-4	CASSFGRANEKLFF	TGTGCCAGCAGCTTTGGCAGGGCGAATGAAAAACTGTTTTTT
-	once	TRBV7-9	TRBJ2-5	CASSLSVRAQETQYF	TGTGCCAGCAGCTTAAGCGTTAGGGCTCAAGAGACCCAGTACTTC
-	few	TRBV25-1	TRBJ2-3	CASSEWGASSTDTQYF	TGTGCCAGCAGTGAATGGGGAGCCTCTAGCACAGATACGCAGTATTTT
-	-	TRBV7-9	TRBJ1-1	CASSLLGENTEAFF	TGTGCCAGCAGCTTACTGGGGGAGAACACTGAAGCTTTCTTT
-	-	TRBV4-2	TRBJ1-5	CASSQGSDSSDNQPQHF	TGTGCCAGCAGCCAAGGATCCGACAGTTCCGACAATCAGCCCCAGCATTTT
TRBD1	-	TRBV6-1	TRBJ1-4	CASSPGQGASTNEKLFF	TGTGCCAGCAGTCCGGGACAGGGGGCGAGTACTAATGAAAAACTGTTTTTT
-	many	TRBV2	TRBJ1-3	CARALRGSGNTIYF	TGTGCCAGGGCCCTCCGCGGCTCTGGAAACACCATATATTTT
-	few	TRBV5-4	TRBJ1-4	CASSLRTGNEKLFF	TGTGCCAGCAGTCTTCGGACGGGTAATGAAAAACTGTTTTTT
-	few	TRBV5-4	TRBJ1-5	CASSLAGGGEPQHF	TGTGCCAGCAGCTTGGCAGGCGGGGGAGAGCCCCAGCATTTT
TRBD2	many	TRBV12-3/TRBV12-4	TRBJ2-7	CASSPTGTRTYEQYF	TGTGCCAGCAGTCCGACCGGGACTAGAACCTACGAGCAGTACTTC
-	many	TRBV20-1	TRBJ2-7	CSASPSAAPSYEQYF	TGCAGTGCTAGTCCCTCGGCGGCTCCCTCCTACGAGCAGTACTTC
-	-	TRBV3-1	TRBJ2-3	CASSPPGLVRVEDTQYF	TGTGCCAGCAGCCCCCCAGGGTTGGTGCGGGTTGAGGATACGCAGTATTTT
-	many	TRBV5-1	TRBJ1-2	CASSLGQFYGYTF	TGCGCCAGCAGCTTGGGTCAATTCTATGGCTACACCTTC
-	many	TRBV6-6	TRBJ1-4	CASSYSIEEKLFF	TGTGCCAGCAGTTACTCCATTGAGGAAAAACTGTTTTTT
-	few	TRBV30	TRBJ1-3	CAWSGRRAGNTIYF	TGTGCCTGGAGTGGTCGCAGAGCTGGAAACACCATATATTTT
TRBD1	many	TRBV6-1	TRBJ1-1	CASSRDSEAFF	TGTGCCAGCAGCAGGGACAGTGAAGCTTTCTTT
-	-	TRBV20-1	TRBJ1-2	CSARVRQDDGYTF	TGCAGTGCGAGGGTAAGGCAGGATGATGGCTACACCTTC
TRBD2	-	TRBV9	TRBJ2-7	CASSVGLAAYEQYF	TGTGCCAGCAGCGTGGGGCTAGCGGCCTACGAGCAGTACTTC
TRBD1	-	TRBV27	TRBJ1-2	CASTHRGGGNYGYTF	TGTGCCAGCACCCACAGAGGGGGCGGCAACTATGGCTACACCTTC
TRBD2	many	TRBV5-1	TRBJ2-7	CASSLRRGSYEQYF	TGCGCCAGCAGCTTGAGGCGGGGGAGCTACGAGCAGTACTTC
TRBD1	few	TRBV7-2	TRBJ1-4	CASSLDVSGGWTNEKLFF	TGTGCCAGCAGCTTAGATGTGTCAGGGGGCTGGACTAATGAAAAACTGTTTTTT
TRBD2	-	TRBV5-1	TRBJ2-3	CASSLGLAGGLDTQYF	TGCGCCAGCAGCCTCGGACTAGCGGGAGGGTTGGATACGCAGTATTTT
-	-	TRBV29-1	TRBJ2-1	CSVEDWLASGNEQFF	TGCAGCGTTGAAGATTGGCTAGCTTCGGGTAATGAGCAGTTCTTC
TRBD1	few	TRBV28	TRBJ2-5	CASSSPLGQATQYF	TGTGCCAGCAGCTCGCCGCTGGGACAGGCGACCCAGTACTTC
-	-	TRBV30	TRBJ2-7	CAWSVRGYPYEQYF	TGTGCCTGGAGTGTACGGGGCTACCCTTACGAGCAGTACTTC